The source of this T cell receptor beta chain is a study of T cell responses to AZD1222 COVID-19 vaccine (dated by TCRdb to the early 2020s). Describing the broader study: Because spike-specific TCR depth and breadth did not differ between the two schedules, AZD1222 recipients who got a second dose at roughly 4 weeks were pooled with those who got a second dose at roughly 12 weeks. Enrollment into the trials was organized by age into subgroups of 18-55, 56-69 and 70-plus years, and those subgroups contained 148, 28 and 57 TCR-sequenced participants, respectively. A total of around 240 trial participants underwent TCR sequencing, of whom about 210 had received two doses of AZD1222 and around 25 had received two doses of the MenACWY control vaccine. Paper-wide results and their limitations: Because no day 14 peak-response samples were available, repertoires were characterized only after the peak T cell response. The 56-69-year group was small, and its depth increase did not reach significance, likely because of low power. Conclusions about previously exposed vaccinees were limited because only six or seven AZD1222 recipients were SARS-CoV-2 seropositive at baseline. Participants were mostly white British, with more females than males. The authors suggested clonal diversity may have been underestimated. After two AZD1222 doses, both the breadth and the depth of spike-specific TCRs were significantly higher than at day 0 and than in MenACWY recipients. The vaccine-associated CD4 TCRs covered the entire spike protein, and the dominant responses fell in regions 160-218 and 743-854. Epitopes outside the regions mutated in the B.1.351 and B.1.1.7 variants were reportedly recognized by nearly half of the unique spike-specific TCRs.

The sample's time point label is to be understood as: baseline before first vaccination. Vaccinee samples came from UK trials COV001 and COV002, including a single-blind randomized controlled phase 2/3 trial of AZD1222 (ChAdOx1 nCoV-19) in healthy adults. Trial participant PBMC samples were collected at day 0 and day 28 after the second dose for TCRbeta chain sequencing. The CDR3 regions of human TCRbeta chains were analyzed by immunosequencing. In the source study's methods: Repertoire TCRs were checked for matches against a reference library of SARS-CoV-2-specific TCRs that had been generated using the MIRA antigen-specificity platform. Breadth was defined as the fraction of unique TCRs that were SARS-CoV-2-associated. Depth was defined as the fraction of total T cells that were SARS-CoV-2-associated. Each spike-specific TCR was assigned to its reactive spike region and to a CD4 or CD8 class using the MIRA data. Log10-transformed breadth and depth values were compared by one-way ANOVA with Sidak's multiple comparisons tests. As stored in TCRdb, this immuneACCESS dataset retains in-frame rearrangements with V and J assigned. A fraction of the clones does not appear; measured against another copy, unresolved V genes explain less than half of the discrepancy, and the remainder lacks a known reason. V and J calls and clone size are as listed in that table; D and trimming were resolved from the DNA. Across this sample there are some 190,000 clones, with 80% to 90% seen only once. The ten biggest clones cover 6.9% of the sample.

CDR1 and CDR2 are read off the germline V gene as ENHRY and SYGVKD. Trimming accounts for 3 bases at V and 4 bases at J, while the number of junction bases matched to no gene is 5. From the cysteine up to the phenylalanine, the CDR3 has a length of 16 residues. The sequence is cut down to CDR3 DNA, 48 bases in frame from base 1. Concerning this clone: The antigen it recognizes is unknown. No per-base quality is available; no much larger clone lies one base away.

The TCR sequence derives from an adult in good health. The material sequenced was peripheral blood, taken on day 0 of AZD1222 vaccination. The chain uses TRBV10-3 and TRBJ2-3, and 12 junctional nucleotides match TRBD2. For the CDR3, the sequence is CAISDLAGGPADTQYF. The sequence in DNA is TGTGCCATCAGTGATCTAGCGGGGGGGCCAGCAGATACGCAGTATTTT.